Reported below is one TCR beta chain. Its antigen remains unknown. The CDR3 extends over 15 amino acids. The V gene's germline CDR1 is SEHNR and CDR2 FQNEAQ (reference sequence). V was trimmed by 5 bases and J by 2 bases, leaving 14 bases between them. Assay: immunoSEQ multiplex PCR; the TCRdb copy retains only in-frame clones and omits some. Counted here are about 130,000 clones, around nine tenths occurring once; the ten biggest clones make up approximately 3.3%. This record belongs to a study of cytomegalovirus exposure and HLA in healthy donors. Broader study findings: The study found most TCR sequences rare, yet found some public TCRs in many donors. Researchers catalogued some 160 TCR beta chains as cytomegalovirus-associated. A classifier reportedly called cytomegalovirus status with high sensitivity and specificity.

The sequencing sample was made of PBMCs. The source is a man younger than 45 in good health and CMV-seronegative. The chain joins TRBV7-9 to TRBJ2-3; D is perhaps TRBD1 (6 bases). CDR3 nucleotides: TGTGCCAGCAGCATGGGGGCTCACGACACAGATACGCAGTATTTT. Protein product: CASSMGAHDTDTQYF.